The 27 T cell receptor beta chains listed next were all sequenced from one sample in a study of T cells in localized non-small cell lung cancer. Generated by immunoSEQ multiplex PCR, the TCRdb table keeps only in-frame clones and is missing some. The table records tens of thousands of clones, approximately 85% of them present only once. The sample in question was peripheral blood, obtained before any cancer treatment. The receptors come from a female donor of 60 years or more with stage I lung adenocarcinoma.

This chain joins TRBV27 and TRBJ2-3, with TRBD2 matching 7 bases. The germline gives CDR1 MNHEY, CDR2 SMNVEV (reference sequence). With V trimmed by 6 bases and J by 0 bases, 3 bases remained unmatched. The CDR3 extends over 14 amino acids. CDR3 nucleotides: TGTGCCAGCAGGGGAGGGCTTAGCACAGATACGCAGTATTTT. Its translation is CASRGGLSTDTQYF.

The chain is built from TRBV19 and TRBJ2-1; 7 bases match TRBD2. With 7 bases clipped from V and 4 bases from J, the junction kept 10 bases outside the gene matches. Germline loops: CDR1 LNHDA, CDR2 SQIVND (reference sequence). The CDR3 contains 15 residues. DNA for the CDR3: TGTGCCAGTACCTTTTCTAGCGGCACTTACAATGAGCAGTTCTTC. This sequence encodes CASTFSSGTYNEQFF.

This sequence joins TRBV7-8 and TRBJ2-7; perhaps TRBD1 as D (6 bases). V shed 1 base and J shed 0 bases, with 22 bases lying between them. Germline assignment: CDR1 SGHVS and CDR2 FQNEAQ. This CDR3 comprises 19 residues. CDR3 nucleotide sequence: TGTGCCAGCAGCTTAGGAGCTGTGGACAGATTAGGGGTCTCCTACGAGCAGTACTTC. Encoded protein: CASSLGAVDRLGVSYEQYF.

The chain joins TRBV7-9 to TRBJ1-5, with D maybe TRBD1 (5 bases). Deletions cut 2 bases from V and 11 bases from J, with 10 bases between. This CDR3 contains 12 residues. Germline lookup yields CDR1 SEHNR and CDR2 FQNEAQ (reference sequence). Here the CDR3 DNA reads TGTGCCAGCAGCTTAATGCAGGGCACCCAGCATTTT. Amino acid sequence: CASSLMQGTQHF.

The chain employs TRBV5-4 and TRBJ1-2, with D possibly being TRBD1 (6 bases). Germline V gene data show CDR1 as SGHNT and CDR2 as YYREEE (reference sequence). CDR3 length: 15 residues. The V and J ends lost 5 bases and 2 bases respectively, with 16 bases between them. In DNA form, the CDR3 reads TGTGCCAGCAGTTACTACGACAGGCTGAACTATGGCTACACCTTC. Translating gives CASSYYDRLNYGYTF.

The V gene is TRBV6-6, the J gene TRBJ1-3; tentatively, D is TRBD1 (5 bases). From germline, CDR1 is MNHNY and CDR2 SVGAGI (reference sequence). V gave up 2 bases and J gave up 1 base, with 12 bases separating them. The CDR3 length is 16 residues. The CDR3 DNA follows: TGTGCCAGCAGTTACGGGGGGACCGATTCTGGAAACACCATATATTTT. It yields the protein CASSYGGTDSGNTIYF.

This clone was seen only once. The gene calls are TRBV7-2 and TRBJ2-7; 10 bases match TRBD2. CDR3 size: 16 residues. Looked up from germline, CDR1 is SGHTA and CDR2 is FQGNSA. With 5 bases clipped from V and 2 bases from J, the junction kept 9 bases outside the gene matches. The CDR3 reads CASSRLSSGGPYEQYF. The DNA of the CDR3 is TGTGCCAGCAGCCGCTTATCTAGCGGGGGACCCTACGAGCAGTACTTC.

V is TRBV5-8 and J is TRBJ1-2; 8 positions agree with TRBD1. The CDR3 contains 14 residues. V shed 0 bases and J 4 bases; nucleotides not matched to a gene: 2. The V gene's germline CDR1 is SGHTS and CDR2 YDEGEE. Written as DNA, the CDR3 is TGTGCCAGCAGCTTGGCAGGGGGCATCTATGGCTACACCTTC. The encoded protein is CASSLAGGIYGYTF.

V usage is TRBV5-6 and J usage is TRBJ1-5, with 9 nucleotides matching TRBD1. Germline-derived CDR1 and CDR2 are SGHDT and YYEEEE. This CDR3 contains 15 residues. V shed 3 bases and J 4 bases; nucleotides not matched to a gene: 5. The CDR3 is CASSSGTGINQPQHF. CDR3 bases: TGTGCCAGCAGCTCCGGGACAGGGATTAATCAGCCCCAGCATTTT.

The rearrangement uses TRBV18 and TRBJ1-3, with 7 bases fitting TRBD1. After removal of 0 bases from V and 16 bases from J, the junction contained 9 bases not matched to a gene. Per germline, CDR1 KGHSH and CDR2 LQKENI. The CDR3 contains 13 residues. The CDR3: CASSPPGGGLWYF. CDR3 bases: TGTGCCAGCTCACCACCAGGGGGCGGACTCTGGTATTTT.

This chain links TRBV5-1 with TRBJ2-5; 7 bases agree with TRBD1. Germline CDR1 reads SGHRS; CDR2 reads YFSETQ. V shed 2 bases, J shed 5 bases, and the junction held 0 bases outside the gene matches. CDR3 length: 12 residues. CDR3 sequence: CASSLQGETQYF. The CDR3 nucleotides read TGCGCCAGCAGCTTACAGGGGGAGACCCAGTACTTC.

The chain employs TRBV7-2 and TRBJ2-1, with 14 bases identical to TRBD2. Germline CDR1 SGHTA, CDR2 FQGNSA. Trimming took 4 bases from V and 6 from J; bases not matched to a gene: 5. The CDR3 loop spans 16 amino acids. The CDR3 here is CASSSQTSGRANEQFF. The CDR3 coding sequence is TGTGCCAGCAGCTCCCAGACTAGCGGGAGGGCCAATGAGCAGTTCTTC.

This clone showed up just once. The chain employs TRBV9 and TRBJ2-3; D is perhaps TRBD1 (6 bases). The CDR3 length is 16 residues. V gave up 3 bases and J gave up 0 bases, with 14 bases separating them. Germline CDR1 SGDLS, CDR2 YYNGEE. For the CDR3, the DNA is TGTGCCAGCAGCGCATCACCGGGACACAGCACAGATACGCAGTATTTT. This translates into CASSASPGHSTDTQYF. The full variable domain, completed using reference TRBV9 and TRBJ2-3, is DSGVTQTPKHLITATGQRVTLRCSPRSGDLSVYWYQQSLDQGLQFLIQYYNGEERAKGNILERFSAQQFPDLHSELNLSSLELGDSALYFCASSASPGHSTDTQYFGPGTRLTVL.

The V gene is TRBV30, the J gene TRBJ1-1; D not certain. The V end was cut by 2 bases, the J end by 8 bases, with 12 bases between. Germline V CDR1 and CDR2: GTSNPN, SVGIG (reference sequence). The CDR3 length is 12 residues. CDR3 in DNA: TGTGCCTGGAGTACGAGAGAAGGGGAAGCTTTCTTT. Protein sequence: CAWSTREGEAFF.

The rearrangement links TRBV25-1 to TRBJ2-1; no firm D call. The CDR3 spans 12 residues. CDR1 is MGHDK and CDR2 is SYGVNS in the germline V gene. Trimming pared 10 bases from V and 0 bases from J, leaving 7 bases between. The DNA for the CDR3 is TGTGCCACGGCCCTCTCCTACAATGAGCAGTTCTTC. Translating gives CATALSYNEQFF.

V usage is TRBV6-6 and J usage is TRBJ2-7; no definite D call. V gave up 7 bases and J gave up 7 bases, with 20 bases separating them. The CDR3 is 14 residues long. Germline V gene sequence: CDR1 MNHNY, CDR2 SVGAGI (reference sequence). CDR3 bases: TGTGCCAGCACCCCTTCTTCATTTGCTTGGGAGCAGTACTTC. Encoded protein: CASTPSSFAWEQYF.

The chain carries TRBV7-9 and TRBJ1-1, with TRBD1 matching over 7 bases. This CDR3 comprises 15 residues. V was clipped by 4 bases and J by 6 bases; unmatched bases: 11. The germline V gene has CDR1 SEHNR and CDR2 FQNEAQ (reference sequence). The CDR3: CASSSGDRIPPEAFF. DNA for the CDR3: TGTGCCAGCAGCTCGGGGGACAGAATACCCCCTGAAGCTTTCTTT.

This CDR3 reads CASSPRQGNYGYTF. In nucleotides, the CDR3 is TGTGCCAGCTCACCACGTCAGGGTAACTATGGCTACACCTTC. The V gene is TRBV18, the J gene TRBJ1-2, with TRBD1 as a possible D gene (5 bases). Germline lookup yields CDR1 KGHSH and CDR2 LQKENI. Between the trimmed V and J ends, which lost 1 base and 1 base, there was a span of 7 bases. The CDR3 has 14 residues.

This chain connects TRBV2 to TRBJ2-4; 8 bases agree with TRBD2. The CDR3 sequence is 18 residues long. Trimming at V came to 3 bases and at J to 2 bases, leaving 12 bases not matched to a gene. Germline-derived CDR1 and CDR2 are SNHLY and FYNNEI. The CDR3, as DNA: TGTGCCAGCAGTGAGACTCCGGGGGGGCTCCTGTCCAAAAACATTCAGTACTTC. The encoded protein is CASSETPGGLLSKNIQYF.

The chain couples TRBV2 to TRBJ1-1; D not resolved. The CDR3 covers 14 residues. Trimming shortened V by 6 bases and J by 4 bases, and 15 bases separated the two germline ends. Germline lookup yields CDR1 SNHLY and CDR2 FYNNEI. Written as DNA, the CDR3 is TGTGCCAGCAGATTCGCCTCCGCCGGCACTGAAGCTTTCTTT. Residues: CASRFASAGTEAFF.

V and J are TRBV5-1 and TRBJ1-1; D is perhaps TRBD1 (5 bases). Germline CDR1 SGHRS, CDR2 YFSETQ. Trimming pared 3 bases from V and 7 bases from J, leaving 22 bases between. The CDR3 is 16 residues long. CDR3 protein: CASSSDPGDVLIEAFF. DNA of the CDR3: TGCGCCAGCAGCTCCGACCCGGGGGACGTATTGATTGAAGCTTTCTTT.

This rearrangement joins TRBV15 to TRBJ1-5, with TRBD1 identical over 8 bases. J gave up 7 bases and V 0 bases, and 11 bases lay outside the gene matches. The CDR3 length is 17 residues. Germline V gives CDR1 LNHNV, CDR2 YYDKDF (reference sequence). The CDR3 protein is CATSRESGQGREQPQHF. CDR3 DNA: TGTGCCACCAGCAGAGAATCCGGACAGGGAAGGGAACAGCCCCAGCATTTT.

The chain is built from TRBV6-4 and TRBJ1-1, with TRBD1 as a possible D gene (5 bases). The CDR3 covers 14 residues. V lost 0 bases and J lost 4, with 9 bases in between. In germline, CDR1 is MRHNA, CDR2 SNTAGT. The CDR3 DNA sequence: TGTGCCAGCAGTGACTCGGGGGGACCCACTGAAGCTTTCTTT. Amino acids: CASSDSGGPTEAFF.

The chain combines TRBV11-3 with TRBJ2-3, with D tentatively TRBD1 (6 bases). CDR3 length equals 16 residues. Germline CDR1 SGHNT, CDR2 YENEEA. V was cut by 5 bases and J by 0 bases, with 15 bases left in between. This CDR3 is CASSPYRVESTDTQYF. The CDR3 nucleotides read TGTGCCAGCAGCCCCTACAGGGTAGAAAGCACAGATACGCAGTATTTT.

The CDR3: CASSLRGRGSTDTQYF. In nucleotides, the CDR3 is TGTGCCAGCAGCCTAAGAGGGCGGGGGAGCACAGATACGCAGTATTTT. The chain is built from TRBV7-9 and TRBJ2-3; 7 bases match TRBD2. This CDR3 is 16 amino acids long. Germline V lookup: CDR1 SEHNR, CDR2 FQNEAQ (reference sequence). The trim removed 5 bases at V and 0 bases at J, leaving 8 bases unmatched.

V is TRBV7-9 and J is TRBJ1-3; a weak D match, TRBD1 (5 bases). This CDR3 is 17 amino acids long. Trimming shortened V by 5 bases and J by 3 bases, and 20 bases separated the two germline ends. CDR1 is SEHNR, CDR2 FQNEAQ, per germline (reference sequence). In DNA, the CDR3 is TGTGCCAGCAGCGCCTCCGGGGCAGGGTTGTATGGAAACACCATATATTTT. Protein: CASSASGAGLYGNTIYF.

The CDR3 region is CASSARGDFSGANVLTF. CDR3 coding DNA: TGTGCCAGCAGTGCCAGGGGCGACTTCTCTGGGGCCAACGTCCTGACTTTC. The chain has TRBV6-1 and TRBJ2-6, with D possibly TRBD1 on 6 matching bases. Germline lookup yields CDR1 MNHNS and CDR2 SASEGT. The germline V and J ends were trimmed by 4 bases and 0 bases, with 13 bases remaining between them. CDR3 length equals 17 residues.